A single sample is the source of the 31 T cell receptor beta chains below, sequenced in a study of T cells in Graves' hyperthyroidism and ophthalmopathy. RNA transcripts gave rise to amplified TCR beta CDR3 regions. First-round RT-PCR of the TCR CDR3 relied on the HTBI primer set. Each CDR3 protein is one row after TCRdb ran MiXCR on the multiplex PCR reads. The sample lists some 700,000 distinct CDR3 sequences, approximately 15% occurring once. The sample taken for sequencing was blood. The receptors come from a man aged 45-65 years with Graves' hyperthyroidism.

The rearrangement uses TRBV7-3 and TRBJ2-1, with D perhaps TRBD1 (5 bases). Germline values: CDR1 SGHTA, CDR2 FQGTGA. Trimming removed 5 bases from V and 6 bases from J, with 11 bases in between. The CDR3 runs 13 residues. This CDR3 is CASSNPRVNEQFF. The CDR3 coding sequence is TGTGCCAGCAGCAACCCCAGGGTCAATGAGCAGTTCTTC.

Many counts were recorded for this clonotype. This rearrangement joins TRBV20-1 to TRBJ2-5, with D hard to call. Trimming left V 3 bases short and J 3 bases short, with 8 bases between. Germline CDR1 reads DFQATT; CDR2 reads SNEGSKA (reference sequence). This CDR3 spans 12 amino acids. This CDR3 reads CSASPGEETQYF. The DNA for the CDR3 is TGCAGTGCTAGCCCTGGGGAAGAGACCCAGTACTTC.

This chain links TRBV7-2 with TRBJ2-4; D not certain. Trimming pared 1 base from V and 3 bases from J, leaving 13 bases between. CDR3 length: 16 residues. Germline-derived CDR1 and CDR2 are SGHTA and FQGNSA. CDR3 in DNA: TGTGCCAGCAGCTTAGAAGGTAGCTTTAACAAAAACATTCAGTACTTC. This codes for CASSLEGSFNKNIQYF.

This clonotype was found many times. The rearrangement joins TRBV30 to TRBJ1-1; tentatively, D is TRBD1 (5 bases). CDR1 is GTSNPN and CDR2 is SVGIG in the germline V gene (reference sequence). With 7 bases removed from V and 4 bases from J, the gap between germline ends came to 16 bases. The CDR3 contains 13 residues. The DNA for the CDR3 is TGTGCCTTGGAGGAACAGGAGGGCACTGAAGCTTTCTTT. This gives the protein CALEEQEGTEAFF. The whole variable domain, remainder taken from reference TRBV30 and TRBJ1-1, is SQTIHQWPATLVQPVGSPLSLECTVEGTSNPNLYWYRQAAGRGLQLLFYSVGIGQISSEVPQNLSASRPQDRQFILSSKKLLLSDSGFYLCALEEQEGTEAFFGQGTRLTVV.

This rearrangement joins TRBV28 to TRBJ2-5, with TRBD1 matching over 11 bases. CDR3 size: 15 residues. The ends lost 1 base at V and 5 bases at J; junction bases unmatched: 3. CDR1 and CDR2 (germline): MDHEN, SYDVKM. CDR3 sequence (DNA): TGTGCCAGCAGTTTATTGGACAGGGGGCTCGAGACCCAGTACTTC. It is translated as CASSLLDRGLETQYF.

This clonotype has ten or more counts. The chain is built from TRBV6-1 and TRBJ1-4, with unresolved D. The CDR3 has 12 residues. Germline V CDR1 and CDR2: MNHNS, SASEGT. Trimming stripped 6 bases from V and 5 bases from J, with 7 bases between. This CDR3 is CASSGPNEKLFF. The CDR3 DNA is TGTGCCAGCAGCGGGCCGAATGAAAAACTGTTTTTT.

The table lists this clonotype with many counts. The chain couples TRBV20-1 to TRBJ2-1, with 11 bases identical to TRBD2. V was pared by 1 base and J by 7 bases, with 6 bases of the junction left unmatched. The CDR3 has 15 amino acids. The germline gives CDR1 DFQATT, CDR2 SNEGSKA (reference sequence). CDR3: CSARGASGRYNEQFF. The CDR3 DNA reads as TGCAGTGCTAGAGGTGCTAGCGGGAGGTATAATGAGCAGTTCTTC.

This clonotype has just a few counts. The genes are TRBV20-1 and TRBJ1-5; D is unresolved. V gave up 0 bases and J gave up 5 bases, with 14 bases separating them. The CDR3 spans 15 residues. Germline V gene sequence: CDR1 DFQATT, CDR2 SNEGSKA (reference sequence). DNA of the CDR3: TGCAGTGCTAGAGACGGCAGGTCGCCATATCAGCCCCAGCATTTT. This codes for CSARDGRSPYQPQHF.

This clonotype was observed many times. The V and J genes are TRBV11-2 and TRBJ2-7; 13 bases map to TRBD2. The CDR3 extends over 16 amino acids. CDR1 SGHAT and CDR2 FQNNGV come from the germline V gene. V lost 5 bases and J lost 6; bases outside the gene matches: 10. DNA of the CDR3: TGTGCCAGCAGCCCAGGACTAGCGGGAGTAGTCCTCGAGCAGTACTTC. As protein: CASSPGLAGVVLEQYF.

The chain links TRBV27 to TRBJ2-7; TRBD2 matches 10 bases. CDR3 length equals 14 residues. J was trimmed by 3 bases and V by 6 bases; bases with no gene match: 5. Germline V gene data show CDR1 as MNHEY and CDR2 as SMNVEV (reference sequence). DNA of the CDR3: TGTGCCAGCAGGGGGACTAGCGTACTCTACGAGCAGTACTTC. Residues: CASRGTSVLYEQYF.

This clonotype was seen repeatedly, ten times or more. The chain couples TRBV7-8 to TRBJ1-1; D gene uncertain. V was cut by 3 bases and J by 3 bases, with 11 bases left in between. Germline V CDR1 and CDR2: SGHVS, FQNEAQ. The CDR3 totals 14 residues. Written as DNA, the CDR3 is TGTGCCAGCAGCTTCGGACCAAAGTACACTGAAGCTTTCTTT. This translates into CASSFGPKYTEAFF.

In this sample, this clonotype turned up a few times. The gene calls are TRBV7-3 and TRBJ2-3; 8 bases map to TRBD2. The germline V gene encodes CDR1 SGHTA and CDR2 FQGTGA. The CDR3 covers 18 residues. The V and J ends lost 2 bases and 3 bases, in that order; junction bases with no gene match: 13. The CDR3 nucleotides read TGTGCCAGCAGCTTAGGAGGGGCAATAGCGGGAAGGACAGATACGCAGTATTTT. It translates to CASSLGGAIAGRTDTQYF.

This chain connects TRBV29-1 to TRBJ2-7; perhaps TRBD1 as D (7 bases). This CDR3 is built from 14 residues. Germline CDR1 reads SQVTM; CDR2 reads ANQGSEA. V lost 1 base and J lost 2, with 12 bases in between. The CDR3 coding sequence is TGCAGCGTTGAAGCAGGAGGGGGCGCCTACGAGCAGTACTTC. Amino acids: CSVEAGGGAYEQYF.

This clonotype was observed at least ten times. CDR3 amino acids: CASSPDRGRSGELFF. The CDR3 coding sequence is TGTGCCAGCAGCCCAGACAGGGGGCGTAGCGGGGAGCTGTTTTTT. V gene TRBV6-1 combines with J gene TRBJ2-2; 10 nucleotides agree with TRBD1. Germline V gene sequence: CDR1 MNHNS, CDR2 SASEGT. The CDR3 consists of 15 residues. The trim removed 6 bases at V and 7 bases at J, leaving 8 bases unmatched.

The J gene is TRBJ2-3, the V gene TRBV7-3; D may be TRBD1 (5 bases). V was shortened by 3 bases and J by 0 bases, with 10 bases between the two germline ends. CDR3 size: 15 residues. The V gene's germline CDR1 is SGHTA and CDR2 FQGTGA. CDR3 in DNA: TGTGCCAGCAGCTTGGGGCTCCCTAGCACAGATACGCAGTATTTT. It translates to CASSLGLPSTDTQYF.

The chain combines TRBV20-1 with TRBJ2-7; the match to TRBD2 covers 8 bases. CDR3 size: 14 residues. Germline V lookup: CDR1 DFQATT, CDR2 SNEGSKA (reference sequence). Losses at the gene ends were 6 bases for V and 2 bases for J; bases not matched to a gene: 9. The CDR3 spells CSASKAGETYEQYF. In nucleotides, the CDR3 is TGCAGTGCAAGTAAAGCGGGAGAGACCTACGAGCAGTACTTC.

This clonotype has a handful of counts. This chain uses TRBV6-5 with TRBJ2-3; 9 nucleotides line up with TRBD2. The trim removed 0 bases at V and 0 bases at J, leaving 1 base unmatched. This CDR3 has 16 amino acids. Germline assignment: CDR1 MNHEY and CDR2 SVGAGI. The CDR3 DNA is TGTGCCAGCAGTTACTCTCTAGCGGGGAGCACAGATACGCAGTATTTT. Amino acid sequence: CASSYSLAGSTDTQYF.

This clonotype occurred a few times. The chain links TRBV30 to TRBJ2-6; D may be TRBD1 or TRBD2 (6 bases each). Between the trimmed V and J ends, which lost 5 bases and 2 bases, there was a span of 13 bases. This CDR3 is 15 amino acids long. Germline CDR1 and CDR2: GTSNPN and SVGIG (reference sequence). The CDR3 spells CAWDRGRAGANVLTF. The CDR3 nucleotides read TGTGCCTGGGACCGGGGGCGTGCTGGGGCCAACGTCCTGACTTTC.

The chain links TRBV6-1 to TRBJ2-2, with 10 positions matching TRBD2. Per germline, CDR1 MNHNS and CDR2 SASEGT. Trimming cost V 6 bases and J 5 bases; bases outside gene matches: 9. The length of the CDR3 is 16 residues. This CDR3 reads CASSMARTSGTGELFF. CDR3 nucleotides: TGTGCCAGCAGCATGGCCAGGACTAGCGGTACCGGGGAGCTGTTTTTT.

This chain links TRBV11-2 with TRBJ2-5; D assignment may be TRBD1 or TRBD2 (5 bases each). CDR1 and CDR2 (germline): SGHAT, FQNNGV. CDR3 length equals 14 residues. Trimming cost V 5 bases and J 1 base, with 11 bases left between them. The CDR3 protein is CASSTSGLQETQYF. CDR3 sequence (DNA): TGTGCCAGCAGCACCTCGGGGCTCCAAGAGACCCAGTACTTC.

This clonotype was picked up a small number of times. The genes are TRBV20-1 and TRBJ2-1; 8 bases align to TRBD2. CDR3 length: 15 amino acids. J was trimmed by 6 bases and V by 5 bases; bases with no gene match: 12. In germline, CDR1 is DFQATT, CDR2 SNEGSKA (reference sequence). The DNA for the CDR3 is TGCAGTGCTCCCCTCCCCGGGAGGGCCTCCAATGAGCAGTTCTTC. Translation gives CSAPLPGRASNEQFF.

This clonotype was found many times. The chain is built from TRBV28 and TRBJ2-7; TRBD2 aligns across 10 bases. Trimming cost V 5 bases and J 2 bases; bases outside gene matches: 6. The CDR3 loop spans 15 amino acids. Germline V gene sequence: CDR1 MDHEN, CDR2 SYDVKM. The CDR3 reads CASSGGAGGAYEQYF. Written as DNA, the CDR3 is TGTGCCAGCAGTGGGGGAGCGGGAGGGGCCTACGAGCAGTACTTC.

This clonotype was found many times. This chain connects TRBV29-1 to TRBJ2-2; 12 nucleotides line up with TRBD2. The germline gives CDR1 SQVTM, CDR2 ANQGSEA. With V trimmed by 6 bases and J by 5 bases, 7 bases remained unmatched. The CDR3 totals 15 residues. CDR3 in amino acids: CSVETSGRQTGELFF. The CDR3 nucleotides are TGCAGCGTCGAAACTAGCGGGAGGCAGACCGGGGAGCTGTTTTTT.

This clonotype has ten or more counts. The gene calls are TRBV10-3 and TRBJ1-1, with a weak D call TRBD1 (5 bases). V gave up 0 bases and J gave up 0 bases, with 8 bases separating them. The germline CDR1 and CDR2 sequences are ENHRY and SYGVKD. This CDR3 contains 15 residues. The CDR3 DNA sequence: TGTGCCATCAGTGAGTCGGAGGGGATGAACACTGAAGCTTTCTTT. This sequence encodes CAISESEGMNTEAFF.

This clonotype showed up just a few times. The chain uses TRBV20-1 and TRBJ2-2; no clear D. The CDR3 is 14 residues long. Germline V lookup: CDR1 DFQATT, CDR2 SNEGSKA (reference sequence). The ends were cut back, 5 bases at V and 3 bases at J, with 13 bases in the middle. DNA for the CDR3: TGCAGTGCTTCTCTAAGCGCGCACACCGGGGAGCTGTTTTTT. As protein: CSASLSAHTGELFF.

This clonotype has a count of ten or more. The V call is TRBV20-1, the J call TRBJ1-4; D perhaps matches TRBD1 (6 bases). The V end was cut by 3 bases, the J end by 0 bases, with 8 bases between. This CDR3 region has 14 residues. CDR1 is DFQATT and CDR2 is SNEGSKA in the germline V gene (reference sequence). The CDR3 bases are TGCAGTGCTAGGGGACACTCAACTAATGAAAAACTGTTTTTT. It encodes CSARGHSTNEKLFF.

This clonotype was seen a few times. The V and J genes are TRBV20-1 and TRBJ2-7; D is perhaps TRBD2 (6 bases). Germline CDR1 reads DFQATT; CDR2 reads SNEGSKA (reference sequence). Trimming took off 3 bases at V and 3 bases at J, with 21 bases between the two ends. This CDR3 has 16 amino acids. The DNA for the CDR3 is TGCAGTGCTAGGGACGTAGCGGAAACCCCGGGCTACGAGCAGTACTTC. Its protein product is CSARDVAETPGYEQYF.

This clonotype was seen at least ten times. The chain recombines TRBV28 with TRBJ1-3; 8 nucleotides line up with TRBD1. The ends lost 5 bases at V and 6 bases at J; junction bases unmatched: 6. The V gene's germline CDR1 is MDHEN and CDR2 SYDVKM. The CDR3 has 14 amino acids. CDR3 sequence reads: CASSPWGQENTIYF. The CDR3 nucleotides read TGTGCCAGCAGTCCATGGGGACAGGAAAACACCATATATTTT.

The chain carries TRBV5-6 and TRBJ1-2; D is unclear. There are 13 residues in the CDR3. The V and J ends lost 4 bases and 8 bases respectively, with 15 bases between them. CDR1 is SGHDT, CDR2 YYEEEE, per germline. CDR3 DNA: TGTGCCAGCAGCCAAACGAGTTACTCGGGCTACACCTTC. Translated: CASSQTSYSGYTF.

There are many counts of this clonotype. The V call is TRBV11-2, the J call TRBJ1-3; the D is unclear. V lost 0 bases and J 2 bases, leaving 11 bases between the germline ends. CDR3 size: 16 residues. Per the germline V gene, CDR1 is SGHAT and CDR2 is FQNNGV. The CDR3 reads CASSLDLRATGNTIYF. Written as DNA, the CDR3 is TGTGCCAGCAGCTTAGATCTACGGGCGACTGGAAACACCATATATTTT.

On this clonotype itself: One end of the junction is discordant with germline, which a read error may explain. The gene calls are TRBV10-3 and TRBJ2-1; 7 nucleotides agree with TRBD2. CDR3 length: 14 residues. In germline, CDR1 is ENHRY, CDR2 SYGVKD. CDR3 bases: TGTGCCGTCAGTGACTGGGACTATTACAATGAGCAGTTCTTC. The encoded protein is CAVSDWDYYNEQFF.